The rows below give T cell receptor beta chains drawn from one sample of a study of T cells in Graves' hyperthyroidism and ophthalmopathy. TCRdb passed the multiplex PCR reads through MiXCR, listing each CDR3 protein once. Of 650,000 to 750,000 distinct CDR3 sequences listed, around 15% are singletons. Specimen: blood. Receptors were obtained from a young woman with Graves' hyperthyroidism. Each CDR3 is given with its conserved first and last residue. The D gene is left open where the match is weak. Expanded clones are given a class, and other clones once, few, many or no size at all.

V gene,clone size,D gene,J gene,CDR3 DNA,CDR3 protein
TRBV7-3,many,TRBD1,TRBJ1-1,TGTGCCAGCCGACCTGGACAGGGGGCGACTGAAGCTTTCTTT,CASRPGQGATEAFF
TRBV7-6,many,NA,TRBJ2-7,TGTGCCAGCAGCTTAGCGGCTATCCGGGACATATCCACCTACGAGCAGTACTTC,CASSLAAIRDISTYEQYF
TRBV12-3/TRBV12-4,many,NA,TRBJ2-5,TGTGCCAGCAGCCTCCGGGGGCGGGAGACCCAGTACTTC,CASSLRGRETQYF
TRBV5-4,NA,NA,TRBJ2-5,TGTGCCAGCAGCTTGGAGATCCCGGGGGTCGGGGCTGCGACCCAGTACTTC,CASSLEIPGVGAATQYF
TRBV27,many,NA,TRBJ1-1,TGTGCCAGCAGTGAAATGCAGAACACTGAAGCTTTCTTT,CASSEMQNTEAFF
TRBV28,few,TRBD1,TRBJ1-1,TGTGCCAGCGACCACTCCGGGACAGGGGGCACTGAAGCTTTCTTT,CASDHSGTGGTEAFF
TRBV14,NA,TRBD2,TRBJ2-7,TGTGCCAGCAGCCCCGCGGGGGGGGCCGAGCAGTACTTC,CASSPAGGAEQYF
TRBV7-8,many,NA,TRBJ2-3,TGTGCCAGCAGCGTAGTGGGGGAAAGCACAGATACGCAGTATTTT,CASSVVGESTDTQYF
TRBV7-9,few,NA,TRBJ1-5,TGTGCCAGCAGCGATGGGACGGTTAGCAATCAGCCCCAGCATTTT,CASSDGTVSNQPQHF
TRBV6-5,NA,NA,TRBJ2-3,TGTGCCAGCAGTTCCTCGGACACAGATATGCAGTATTTT,CASSSSDTDMQYF
TRBV11-2,many,TRBD2,TRBJ2-1,TGTGCCAGCAGCCACACTAGCGTCGGGCACAATGAGCAGTTCTTC,CASSHTSVGHNEQFF
TRBV7-9,NA,NA,TRBJ1-1,TGTGCCAGCAGCTTAGCGGTAGGATACGCTGAAGCTTTCTTT,CASSLAVGYAEAFF
TRBV18,many,TRBD2,TRBJ2-3,TGTGCCAGCTCAGTGACTAGCGGCACAGATACGCAGTATTTT,CASSVTSGTDTQYF
TRBV7-3,NA,TRBD1,TRBJ2-2,TGTGCCAGCAGCCCCCATCCTCGGGGACAGGGAAAGATCGGGGAGCTGTTTTTT,CASSPHPRGQGKIGELFF
TRBV4-3,NA,NA,TRBJ2-1,TGCGCCAGCAGCCCCCGTTGGGATTCCTACAATGAGCAGTTCTTC,CASSPRWDSYNEQFF
TRBV2,many,TRBD2,TRBJ2-5,TGTGCCAGCAGTGGGGGGCGAACCGGGACTAGCGGTACCCAAGAGACCCAGTACTTC,CASSGGRTGTSGTQETQYF
TRBV4-1,few,TRBD2,TRBJ2-7,TGCGCCAGCAGCCGCCAACCTATCCCCCTTAGCGGGAGAACCTCCTACGAGCAGTACTTC,CASSRQPIPLSGRTSYEQYF
TRBV18,few,NA,TRBJ1-1,TGTGCCAGCTCACCACCGGGGATTAGAGGGAGCACTGAAGCTTTCTTT,CASSPPGIRGSTEAFF
TRBV20-1,few,NA,TRBJ2-7,TGCAGTGCTAGAGATTCAGAGGTCCTCTACGAGCAGTACTTC,CSARDSEVLYEQYF
TRBV19,few,NA,TRBJ1-5,TGTGCCAGTAGTGCCATGACAGGTGTGAATCAGCCCCAGCATTTT,CASSAMTGVNQPQHF
TRBV9,NA,NA,TRBJ2-3,TGTGCCAGCAGCGTGGGGACGGGGACTAGCACAGATACGCAGTATTTT,CASSVGTGTSTDTQYF
TRBV30,NA,NA,TRBJ2-1,TGTGCCTGGAGTGTATTTAGTGGGAGCGATGAGCAGTTCTTC,CAWSVFSGSDEQFF
TRBV7-2,many,NA,TRBJ2-1,TGTGCCAGCAGCCCGAGACCGGGTGGGATGGAGCAGTTCTTC,CASSPRPGGMEQFF
TRBV9,NA,NA,TRBJ1-6,TGTGCCAGCAGCGGCGGGCCGGGGGGCGAAGCCTATAATTCACCCCTCCACTTT,CASSGGPGGEAYNSPLHF
TRBV10-3,many,TRBD1,TRBJ2-7,TGTGCCATCAGTGAGCCCTCCCGGACAGGGAGCCACTACGAGCAGTACTTC,CAISEPSRTGSHYEQYF
TRBV12-3/TRBV12-4,NA,TRBD2,TRBJ2-7,TGTGCCAGCAGTGGCTCCGGGACTAGCGGCTCCTACGAGCAGTACTTC,CASSGSGTSGSYEQYF
TRBV19,few,TRBD1,TRBJ2-1,TGTGCCAGTAGAGCGACAGGGGCCCACAATGAGCAGTTCTTC,CASRATGAHNEQFF
TRBV28,NA,NA,TRBJ2-6,TGTGCCAGCAGTTTAAAGTACTCTGGGGCCAACGTCCTGACTTTC,CASSLKYSGANVLTF
TRBV7-9,NA,NA,TRBJ2-2,TGTGCCAGCAGCACTCGGGCCGGGGAGCTGTTTTTT,CASSTRAGELFF
TRBV6-1,many,TRBD2,TRBJ2-1,TGTGCCAGCAGTGAAGCGGGGTTTAGCGGGAGAATGGTTGAGCAGTTCTTC,CASSEAGFSGRMVEQFF
TRBV6-1,NA,NA,TRBJ1-2,TGTGCCAGCAGCCGAGCAAGAGCCTTGGAGGGCTACACCTTC,CASSRARALEGYTF
TRBV7-2,many,NA,TRBJ2-1,TGTGCCAGCAGCCCTACGCTCTGGGAGCAGTTCTTC,CASSPTLWEQFF
TRBV29-1,NA,NA,TRBJ1-1,TGCAGCGTTTCAGGGCCTATGAACACTGAAGCTTTCTTT,CSVSGPMNTEAFF
TRBV19,NA,NA,TRBJ1-4,TGTGCCAGTAGTATAGATCGGGGGAATGAAAAACTGTTTTTT,CASSIDRGNEKLFF
TRBV6-1,many,TRBD1,TRBJ2-5,TGTGCCAGCACCCGGACAGGCCAAGAGACCCAGTACTTC,CASTRTGQETQYF
TRBV27,few,TRBD2,TRBJ2-1,TGTGCCAGCAGTTTCTCCGGGACTACCCACAATGAGCAGTTCTTC,CASSFSGTTHNEQFF
TRBV7-2,many,NA,TRBJ2-3,TGTGCCAGCAGCTTTCACAGAGATACGCAGTATTTT,CASSFHRDTQYF
TRBV6-5,NA,NA,TRBJ2-7,TGTGCCAGCAGTTACTCGATAGGCTACGAGCAGTACTTC,CASSYSIGYEQYF
TRBV10-3,NA,NA,TRBJ2-7,TGTGCCATCAGTGATCCCCGGCACCGGAGCTCCTACGAGCAGTACTTC,CAISDPRHRSSYEQYF
TRBV10-2,NA,TRBD2,TRBJ2-7,TGCGCCAGCAGGAGGACTAGCGGGAGTGGGGAGCAGTACTTC,CASRRTSGSGEQYF
TRBV20-1,many,TRBD2,TRBJ2-5,TGCAGTGTACAGCGGGAGGACCGGGTAGAGACCCAGTACTTC,CSVQREDRVETQYF
TRBV6-1,NA,NA,TRBJ1-2,TGTGCCAGCAGTGAAGCGCTTGCCGTTGGCTATGGCTACACCTTC,CASSEALAVGYGYTF
TRBV2,few,NA,TRBJ2-3,TGTGCCAGCAGTGAGGGACCTTCGGATGCAGATACGCAGTATTTT,CASSEGPSDADTQYF
TRBV13,NA,NA,TRBJ2-4,TGTGCCAGCAGCAGAACGGGAGATTCTGGGGGGTCGGCCAAAAACATTCAGTACTTC,CASSRTGDSGGSAKNIQYF
TRBV20-1,many,TRBD2,TRBJ2-1,TGCAGTGCTAGATTGGGACTAGCGGGGAGACGTAATGAGCAGTTCTTC,CSARLGLAGRRNEQFF
TRBV7-9,few,NA,TRBJ1-2,TGTGCCAGCAGCTTAGCGACGGGAAACTATGGCTACACCTTC,CASSLATGNYGYTF
TRBV5-1,few,NA,TRBJ2-3,TGCGCCAGCAGCGCTTTTATGCGCACAGATACGCAGTATTTT,CASSAFMRTDTQYF
TRBV19,few,NA,TRBJ1-1,TGTGCCAGTAGTATACAGCCCCCCACTGAAGCTTTCTTT,CASSIQPPTEAFF
TRBV6-1,NA,TRBD1,TRBJ1-4,TGTGCCAGCAGTCCCCGGGACAGTGCTAATGAAAAACTGTTTTTT,CASSPRDSANEKLFF
TRBV6-2/TRBV6-3,many,TRBD2,TRBJ2-1,TGTGCCAGCAGTTACTCAGGCCTAGCGGGAGTCTACAATGAGCAGTTCTTC,CASSYSGLAGVYNEQFF
TRBV29-1,NA,TRBD2,TRBJ2-5,TGCAGCGTTGAAGATTGGGTAGCGGGACACCTCCAAGAGACCCAGCACTTC,CSVEDWVAGHLQETQHF
TRBV7-8,NA,NA,TRBJ1-5,TGTGCCAGCAGCTTAGGTGACATTGCAAGCAATCAGCCCCAGCATTTT,CASSLGDIASNQPQHF
TRBV12-3/TRBV12-4,many,NA,TRBJ1-1,TGTGCCAGCAGTTTAGTTGGTACTAACACTGAAGCTTTCTTT,CASSLVGTNTEAFF
TRBV19,few,NA,TRBJ1-2,TGTGCCAGCAAACCCGACGGACAGAGGGACTATGGCTACACCTTC,CASKPDGQRDYGYTF
TRBV29-1,NA,TRBD2,TRBJ2-2,TGCAGCGTGGGACTAGCAGTGAATACCGGGGAGCTGTTTTTT,CSVGLAVNTGELFF
TRBV6-1,many,TRBD1,TRBJ2-5,TGTGCCAGCAGTTTCGACAGGGGGAACGAGACCCAGTACTTC,CASSFDRGNETQYF
TRBV10-3,many,NA,TRBJ1-2,TGTGCCATCAGTGAACTACAGGGTAACTATGGCTACACCTTC,CAISELQGNYGYTF
TRBV19,few,NA,TRBJ1-5,TGTGCCGCGAAGGGGGAGGGCAATCAGCCCCAGCATTTT,CAAKGEGNQPQHF
TRBV7-9,many,TRBD1,TRBJ1-1,TGTGCCAGCAGCTTAAACCGGGACAGTGAAGCTTTCTTT,CASSLNRDSEAFF
TRBV24-1,NA,TRBD1,TRBJ1-4,TGTGCCACCAGTGGGCGTGGGACAGGGGAAGAAAAACTGTTTTTT,CATSGRGTGEEKLFF